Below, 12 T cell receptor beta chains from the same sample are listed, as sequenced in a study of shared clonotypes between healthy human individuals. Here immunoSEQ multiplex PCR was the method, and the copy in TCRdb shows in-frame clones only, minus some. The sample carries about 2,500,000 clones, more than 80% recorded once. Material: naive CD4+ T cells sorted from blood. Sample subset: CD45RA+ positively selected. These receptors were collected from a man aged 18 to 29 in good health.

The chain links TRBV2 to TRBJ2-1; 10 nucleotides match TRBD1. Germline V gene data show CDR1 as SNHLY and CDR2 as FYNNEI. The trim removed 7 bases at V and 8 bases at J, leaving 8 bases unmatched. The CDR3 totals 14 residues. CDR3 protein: CASNRDRGWYEQFF. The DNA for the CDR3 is TGTGCCAGCAACCGGGACAGGGGATGGTATGAGCAGTTCTTC.

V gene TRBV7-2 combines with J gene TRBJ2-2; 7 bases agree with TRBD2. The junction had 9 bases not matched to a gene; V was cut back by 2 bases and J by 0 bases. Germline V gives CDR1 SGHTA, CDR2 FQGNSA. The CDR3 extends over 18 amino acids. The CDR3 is CASSLSIAGVPNTGELFF. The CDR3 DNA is TGTGCCAGCAGCTTAAGTATCGCGGGGGTCCCGAACACCGGGGAGCTGTTTTTT.

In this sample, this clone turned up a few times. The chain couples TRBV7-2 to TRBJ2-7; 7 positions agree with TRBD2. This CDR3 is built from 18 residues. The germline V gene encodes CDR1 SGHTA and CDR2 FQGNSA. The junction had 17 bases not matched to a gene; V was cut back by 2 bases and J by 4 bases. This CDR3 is CASSLTASGRVWAYEQYF. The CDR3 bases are TGTGCCAGCAGCTTAACGGCTAGCGGACGCGTATGGGCTTACGAGCAGTACTTC. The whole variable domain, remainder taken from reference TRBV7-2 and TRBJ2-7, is GAGVSQSPSNKVTEKGKDVELRCDPISGHTALYWYRQSLGQGLEFLIYFQGNSAPDKSGLPSDRFSAERTGGSVSTLTIQRTQQEDSAVYLCASSLTASGRVWAYEQYFGPGTRLTVT.

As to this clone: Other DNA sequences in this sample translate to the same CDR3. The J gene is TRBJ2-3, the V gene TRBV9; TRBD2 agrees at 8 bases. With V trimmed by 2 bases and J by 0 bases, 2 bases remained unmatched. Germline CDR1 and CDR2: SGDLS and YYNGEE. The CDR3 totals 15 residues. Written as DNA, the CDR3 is TGTGCCAGCAGCGTTAGCGGGACCAGCACAGATACGCAGTATTTT. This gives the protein CASSVSGTSTDTQYF.

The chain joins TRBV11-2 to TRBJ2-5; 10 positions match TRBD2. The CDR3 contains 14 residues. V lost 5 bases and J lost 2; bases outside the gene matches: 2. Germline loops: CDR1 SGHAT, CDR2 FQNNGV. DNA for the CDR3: TGTGCCAGCAGCCAAGCGGGGGGGCAAGAGACCCAGTACTTC. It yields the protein CASSQAGGQETQYF. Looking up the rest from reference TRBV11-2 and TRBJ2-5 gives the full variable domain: EAGVAQSPRYKIIEKRQSVAFWCNPISGHATLYWYQQILGQGPKLLIQFQNNGVVDDSQLPKDRFSAERLKGVDSTLKIQPAKLEDSAVYLCASSQAGGQETQYFGPGTRLLVL.

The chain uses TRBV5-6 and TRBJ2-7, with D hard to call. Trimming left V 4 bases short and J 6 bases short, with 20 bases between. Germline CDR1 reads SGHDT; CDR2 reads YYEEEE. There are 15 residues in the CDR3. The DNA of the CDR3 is TGTGCCAGCAGCGGACCGGGCCCAAGAAACAGCGAGCAGTACTTC. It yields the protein CASSGPGPRNSEQYF.

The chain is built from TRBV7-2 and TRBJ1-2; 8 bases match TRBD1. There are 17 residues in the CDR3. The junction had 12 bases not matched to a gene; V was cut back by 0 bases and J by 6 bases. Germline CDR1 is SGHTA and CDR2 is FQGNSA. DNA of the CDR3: TGTGCCAGCAGCTTAGCGTCGGGACAGGCAGGAGAGCATGGCTACACCTTC. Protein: CASSLASGQAGEHGYTF.

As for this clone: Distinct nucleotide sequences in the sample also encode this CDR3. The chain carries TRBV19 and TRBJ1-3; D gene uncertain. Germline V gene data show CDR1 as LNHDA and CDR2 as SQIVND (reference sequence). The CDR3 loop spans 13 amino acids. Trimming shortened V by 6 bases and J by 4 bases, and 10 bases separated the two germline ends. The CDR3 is CASSRSAGNTIYF. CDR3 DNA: TGTGCCAGTAGCCGTTCCGCAGGAAACACCATATATTTT.

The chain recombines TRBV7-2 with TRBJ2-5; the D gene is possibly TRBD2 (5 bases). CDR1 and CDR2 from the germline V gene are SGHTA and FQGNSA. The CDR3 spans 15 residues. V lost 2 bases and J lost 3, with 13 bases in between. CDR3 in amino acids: CASSLNTAAEETQYF. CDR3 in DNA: TGTGCCAGCAGCTTAAATACGGCAGCGGAAGAGACCCAGTACTTC.

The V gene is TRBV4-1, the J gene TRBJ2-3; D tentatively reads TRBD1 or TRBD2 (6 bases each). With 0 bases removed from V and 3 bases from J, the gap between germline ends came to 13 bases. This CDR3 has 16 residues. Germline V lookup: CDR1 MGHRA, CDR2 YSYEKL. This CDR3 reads CASSQDIGGKTDTQYF. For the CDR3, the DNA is TGCGCCAGCAGCCAAGACATAGGGGGGAAGACAGATACGCAGTATTTT.

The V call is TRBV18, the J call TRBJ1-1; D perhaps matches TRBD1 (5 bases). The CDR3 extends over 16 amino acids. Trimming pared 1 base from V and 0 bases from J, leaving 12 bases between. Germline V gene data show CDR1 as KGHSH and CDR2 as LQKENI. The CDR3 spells CASSPLEGLLNTEAFF. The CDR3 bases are TGTGCCAGCTCACCACTCGAGGGACTCCTGAACACTGAAGCTTTCTTT.

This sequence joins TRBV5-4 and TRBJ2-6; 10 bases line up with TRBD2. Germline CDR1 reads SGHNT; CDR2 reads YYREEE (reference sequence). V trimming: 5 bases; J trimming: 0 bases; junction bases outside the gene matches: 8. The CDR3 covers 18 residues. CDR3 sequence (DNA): TGTGCCAGCAGTCCTAGCGGGGGCGCTTACTCTGGGGCCAACGTCCTGACTTTC. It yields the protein CASSPSGGAYSGANVLTF.